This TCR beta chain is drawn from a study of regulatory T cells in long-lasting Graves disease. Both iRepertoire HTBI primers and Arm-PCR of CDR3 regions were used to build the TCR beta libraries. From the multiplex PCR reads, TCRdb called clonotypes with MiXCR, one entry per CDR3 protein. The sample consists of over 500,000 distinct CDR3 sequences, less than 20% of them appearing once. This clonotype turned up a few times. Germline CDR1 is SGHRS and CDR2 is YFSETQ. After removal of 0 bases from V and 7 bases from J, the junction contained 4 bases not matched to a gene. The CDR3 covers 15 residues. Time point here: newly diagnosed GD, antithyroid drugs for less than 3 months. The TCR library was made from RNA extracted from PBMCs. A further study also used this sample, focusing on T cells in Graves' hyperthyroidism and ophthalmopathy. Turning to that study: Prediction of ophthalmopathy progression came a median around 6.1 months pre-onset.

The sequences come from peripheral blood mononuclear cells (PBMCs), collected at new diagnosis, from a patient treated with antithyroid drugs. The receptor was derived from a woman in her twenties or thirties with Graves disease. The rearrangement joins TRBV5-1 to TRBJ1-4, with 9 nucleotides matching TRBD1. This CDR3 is CASSLEGQGSEKLFF. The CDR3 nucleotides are TGCGCCAGCAGCTTGGAAGGACAGGGGAGTGAAAAACTGTTTTTT. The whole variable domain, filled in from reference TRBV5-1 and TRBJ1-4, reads KAGVTQTPRYLIKTRGQQVTLSCSPISGHRSVSWYQQTPGQGLQFLFEYFSETQRNKGNFPGRFSGRQFSNSRSEMNVSTLELGDSALYLCASSLEGQGSEKLFFGSGTQLSVL.